The 29 T cell receptor beta chains below come from one sample, sequenced in a study of T cell changes during pregnancy in multiple sclerosis (dated by TCRdb to the late 2010s). The library was prepared using the immunoSEQ multiplex PCR assay. TCRdb obtained this table from immuneACCESS and retained in-frame rearrangements with V and J assigned. These tables miss some clones; where compared with another copy, unresolved V genes account for less than half of the shortfall, and the remainder is unexplained. A total of roughly 97,000 clones appear in this sample, 90% of them only once. 0.7% to 0.9% of the sample belongs to the ten largest clones. The sequencing used peripheral blood, collected in the second trimester of pregnancy. These receptors were obtained from a female donor in good health, enrolled as a control in a pregnancy study.

The chain has TRBV15 and TRBJ1-2, with TRBD1 identical over 7 bases. Germline lookup yields CDR1 LNHNV and CDR2 YYDKDF (reference sequence). This CDR3 region has 14 residues. With V trimmed by 1 base and J by 4 bases, 3 bases remained unmatched. The DNA of the CDR3 is TGTGCCACCAGCAGAGTAAGGGACAGCTATGGCTACACCTTC. This encodes CATSRVRDSYGYTF. Using reference TRBV15 and TRBJ1-2 for the parts outside the CDR3, the full variable domain is DAMVIQNPRYQVTQFGKPVTLSCSQTLNHNVMYWYQQKSSQAPKLLFHYYDKDFNNEADTPDNFQSRRPNTSFCFLDIRSPGLGDTAMYLCATSRVRDSYGYTFGSGTRLTVV.

The chain is built from TRBV6-1 and TRBJ2-7; D unresolved. The V gene's germline CDR1 is MNHNS and CDR2 SASEGT. The CDR3 length is 12 residues. V was cut by 3 bases and J by 0 bases, with 3 bases left in between. The CDR3 loop reads CASSESSYEQYF. Written as DNA, the CDR3 is TGTGCCAGCAGTGAGAGCTCCTACGAGCAGTACTTC.

V is TRBV5-4 and J is TRBJ2-2, with a possible D match to TRBD1 (6 bases). Germline assignment: CDR1 SGHNT and CDR2 YYREEE (reference sequence). CDR3 length: 16 residues. The V end was cut by 5 bases, the J end by 5 bases, with 19 bases between. In DNA, the CDR3 is TGTGCCAGCAGTTCCGACTTATACAGGGTTACCGGGGAGCTGTTTTTT. Protein product: CASSSDLYRVTGELFF. The full variable domain, in which reference TRBV5-4 and TRBJ2-2 provide the parts outside the CDR3, is ETGVTQSPTHLIKTRGQQVTLRCSSQSGHNTVSWYQQALGQGPQFIFQYYREEENGRGNFPPRFSGLQFPNYSSELNVNALELDDSALYLCASSSDLYRVTGELFFGEGSRLTVL.

The V and J genes are TRBV28 and TRBJ1-4, with TRBD1 matching over 11 bases. Germline V gene data show CDR1 as MDHEN and CDR2 as SYDVKM. V was clipped by 10 bases and J by 10 bases; unmatched bases: 17. The CDR3 sequence is 16 residues long. CDR3 loop: CATLSGTGGSSVKLFF. As DNA, the CDR3 is TGTGCCACCCTCTCCGGGACAGGGGGTTCTTCGGTAAAACTGTTTTTT.

The gene calls are TRBV5-6 and TRBJ2-2; tentatively, D is TRBD2 (7 bases). This CDR3 region has 14 residues. Trimming removed 2 bases from V and 8 bases from J, with 13 bases in between. The germline V gene has CDR1 SGHDT and CDR2 YYEEEE. CDR3 bases: TGTGCCAGCAGCTTTCGGGGGGCCAGTGGGGAGCTGTTTTTT. Residues: CASSFRGASGELFF.

The chain links TRBV10-1 to TRBJ2-7, with TRBD1 as a possible D gene (5 bases). V was cut by 9 bases and J by 2 bases, with 14 bases left in between. This CDR3 is built from 13 residues. The germline V gene encodes CDR1 WNHNN and CDR2 SYGVQD (reference sequence). The CDR3 region has the DNA TGCGCCAGGCAGGGAAATTGGACCTACGAGCAGTACTTC. This sequence encodes CARQGNWTYEQYF.

The chain's CDR3 is CAISAGLAGANEQFF. The CDR3 bases are TGTGCCATCAGTGCCGGACTAGCGGGTGCCAATGAGCAGTTCTTC. This rearrangement joins TRBV10-3 to TRBJ2-1; 11 bases are shared with TRBD2. The CDR3 has 15 residues. CDR1 and CDR2 from the germline V gene are ENHRY and SYGVKD. V dropped 4 bases and J dropped 6; count of bases not matched to a gene: 5.

This chain joins TRBV6-1 and TRBJ2-5, with D possibly matching TRBD2 (6 bases). Trimming left V 8 bases short and J 5 bases short, with 15 bases between. CDR3 length equals 13 residues. Germline CDR1 and CDR2: MNHNS and SASEGT. CDR3 protein: CASQGLSGETQYF. DNA for the CDR3: TGTGCCAGCCAGGGACTGTCCGGGGAGACCCAGTACTTC.

V and J are TRBV19 and TRBJ2-3; 8 bases line up with TRBD1. The CDR3 totals 15 residues. CDR1 is LNHDA, CDR2 SQIVND, per germline (reference sequence). V lost 4 bases and J lost 3; bases outside the gene matches: 6. CDR3 region: CASSTPGQVTDTQYF. The CDR3 nucleotides are TGTGCCAGTAGTACCCCGGGACAGGTTACAGATACGCAGTATTTT.

The chain uses TRBV6-5 and TRBJ2-1; 10 bases align to TRBD2. Looked up from germline, CDR1 is MNHEY and CDR2 is SVGAGI. This CDR3 has 13 residues. The J segment lost 10 bases and the V segment lost 2 bases, leaving 2 bases of the junction unmatched. Here the CDR3 DNA reads TGTGCCAGCAGTTACACGGGACTAGCGGAGCAGTTCTTC. The encoded protein is CASSYTGLAEQFF.

This clone has more than one count but fewer than ten. V gene TRBV4-1 combines with J gene TRBJ1-6, with D possibly being TRBD1 (6 bases). The CDR3 is 14 residues long. Trimming shortened V by 4 bases and J by 6 bases, and 10 bases separated the two germline ends. The germline V gene has CDR1 MGHRA and CDR2 YSYEKL. The CDR3, as DNA: TGCGCCAGCAGCCTTACACAGGGTAATTCACCCCTCCACTTT. It translates to CASSLTQGNSPLHF.

This clone was observed a few times. The V gene is TRBV2, the J gene TRBJ1-5; 7 positions match TRBD1. The CDR3 has 18 amino acids. V shed 3 bases, J shed 2 bases, and the junction held 13 bases outside the gene matches. Germline-derived CDR1 and CDR2 are SNHLY and FYNNEI. CDR3 bases: TGTGCCAGCAGTGACCAACTGACAGGGATAAAAGGCAATCAGCCCCAGCATTTT. It is translated as CASSDQLTGIKGNQPQHF.

The chain uses TRBV7-9 and TRBJ1-5; 7 bases fit TRBD1. With 5 bases clipped from V and 3 bases from J, the junction kept 1 base outside the gene matches. This CDR3 comprises 13 residues. Germline V lookup: CDR1 SEHNR, CDR2 FQNEAQ (reference sequence). The CDR3 bases are TGTGCCAGCAGCGACAGGGTCAATCAGCCCCAGCATTTT. Translating it yields CASSDRVNQPQHF.

The genes are TRBV27 and TRBJ2-3; D might be TRBD2 (6 bases). There are 13 residues in the CDR3. The germline gives CDR1 MNHEY, CDR2 SMNVEV (reference sequence). Trimming took 10 bases from V and 2 from J, leaving 13 bases between them. The CDR3 DNA reads TGTGCCACCGGGGGTAGGGTCACAGATACGCAGTATTTT. Its translation: CATGGRVTDTQYF.

Written as DNA, the CDR3 is TGCGCCAGCAGCTTGGTACAGGGGTGGAACACTGAAGCTTTCTTT. This encodes CASSLVQGWNTEAFF. The chain joins TRBV5-1 to TRBJ1-1; TRBD1 aligns across 7 bases. The CDR3 has 15 amino acids. The V gene's germline CDR1 is SGHRS and CDR2 YFSETQ. After removal of 0 bases from V and 1 base from J, the junction contained 3 bases not matched to a gene.

The chain uses TRBV9 and TRBJ2-1; the match to TRBD2 covers 7 bases. CDR3 length: 14 amino acids. Germline CDR1 reads SGDLS; CDR2 reads YYNGEE. The V segment lost 4 bases and the J segment 7 bases; nucleotides outside the gene matches: 8. CDR3 nucleotides: TGTGCCAGCAGCACCCTGACTAGCTGGAATGAGCAGTTCTTC. This codes for CASSTLTSWNEQFF.

The gene calls are TRBV7-2 and TRBJ2-5; a weak D match, TRBD1 (5 bases). From germline, CDR1 is SGHTA and CDR2 FQGNSA. This CDR3 region has 16 residues. Trimming shortened V by 2 bases and J by 4 bases, and 17 bases separated the two germline ends. The CDR3 here is CASSLQGPKIRETQYF. The CDR3 region has the DNA TGTGCCAGCAGCTTACAGGGCCCCAAAATAAGAGAGACCCAGTACTTC.

V and J are TRBV11-2 and TRBJ2-7, with D maybe TRBD1 (5 bases). V lost 1 base, J lost 6 bases, and 22 bases lay in between. This CDR3 spans 17 amino acids. In germline, CDR1 is SGHAT, CDR2 FQNNGV. CDR3 sequence reads: CASSLVGVISVTGEQYF. CDR3 coding DNA: TGTGCCAGCAGCTTAGTAGGCGTCATATCCGTAACAGGCGAGCAGTACTTC.

The J gene is TRBJ1-4, the V gene TRBV5-1; 8 bases match TRBD1. The ends lost 4 bases at V and 7 bases at J; junction bases unmatched: 3. CDR3 length: 13 residues. The germline V gene has CDR1 SGHRS and CDR2 YFSETQ. The CDR3 DNA reads as TGCGCCAGCAGCACAGGGGGAGGTGAAAAACTGTTTTTT. Protein sequence: CASSTGGGEKLFF.

The rearrangement links TRBV28 to TRBJ1-6, with TRBD1 identical over 7 bases. CDR1 is MDHEN, CDR2 SYDVKM, per germline. V shed 6 bases, J shed 10 bases, and the junction held 3 bases outside the gene matches. The CDR3 totals 12 residues. The CDR3 loop reads CASSPGQSPLHF. CDR3 bases: TGTGCCAGCAGCCCGGGACAGTCACCCCTCCACTTT.

This clone was seen only a few times. V and J are TRBV7-6 and TRBJ2-5; 8 bases map to TRBD1. The CDR3 consists of 15 residues. V gave up 0 bases and J gave up 5 bases; unmatched junction bases: 5. The germline gives CDR1 SGHVS, CDR2 FNYEAQ. This CDR3 reads CASSLAPRQGETQYF. The CDR3 DNA follows: TGTGCCAGCAGCTTAGCGCCCAGACAGGGGGAGACCCAGTACTTC.

The rearrangement links TRBV9 to TRBJ1-1; the match to TRBD1 covers 8 bases. The CDR3 loop spans 13 amino acids. In germline, CDR1 is SGDLS, CDR2 YYNGEE. The V and J ends lost 3 bases and 5 bases, in that order; junction bases with no gene match: 3. CDR3 DNA sequence: TGTGCCAGCAGCGGGGACAGGCGGACTGAAGCTTTCTTT. Its protein is CASSGDRRTEAFF. Using reference TRBV9 and TRBJ1-1 for the parts outside the CDR3, the full variable domain is DSGVTQTPKHLITATGQRVTLRCSPRSGDLSVYWYQQSLDQGLQFLIQYYNGEERAKGNILERFSAQQFPDLHSELNLSSLELGDSALYFCASSGDRRTEAFFGQGTRLTVV.

This sequence joins TRBV27 and TRBJ2-1; perhaps TRBD2 as D (5 bases). Germline-derived CDR1 and CDR2 are MNHEY and SMNVEV (reference sequence). CDR3 length: 15 amino acids. V dropped 4 bases and J dropped 2 bases, with 12 bases sitting between them. CDR3 DNA: TGTGCCAGCAGTTCACTAGGTCCCACCTACAATGAGCAGTTCTTC. Translation: CASSSLGPTYNEQFF.

The chain has TRBV5-6 and TRBJ2-3; TRBD2 is a possible D gene (6 bases). The CDR3 sequence is 15 residues long. Trimming left V 0 bases short and J 1 base short, with 9 bases between. Germline CDR1 reads SGHDT; CDR2 reads YYEEEE. CDR3 sequence (DNA): TGTGCCAGCAGCTTGGAGGTAGCGGGCACAGATACGCAGTATTTT. Translation: CASSLEVAGTDTQYF.

This chain connects TRBV15 to TRBJ1-2; D not resolved. Germline values: CDR1 LNHNV, CDR2 YYDKDF (reference sequence). The CDR3 is 15 amino acids. The V end was cut by 2 bases, the J end by 6 bases, with 16 bases between. Here the CDR3 reads CATSRQIVQNDGYTF. For the CDR3, the DNA is TGTGCCACCAGCAGACAGATAGTACAGAATGATGGCTACACCTTC. Full variable domain (rest looked up from reference TRBV15 and TRBJ1-2): DAMVIQNPRYQVTQFGKPVTLSCSQTLNHNVMYWYQQKSSQAPKLLFHYYDKDFNNEADTPDNFQSRRPNTSFCFLDIRSPGLGDTAMYLCATSRQIVQNDGYTFGSGTRLTVV.

V gene TRBV5-1 combines with J gene TRBJ1-4, with 8 bases fitting TRBD1. Per germline, CDR1 SGHRS and CDR2 YFSETQ. This CDR3 contains 15 residues. Unmatched junction bases numbered 5, after V lost 1 base and J lost 6 bases. CDR3 amino acids: CASSLLGTGDEKLFF. The CDR3 nucleotides are TGCGCCAGCAGCTTGCTTGGGACAGGTGATGAAAAACTGTTTTTT.

The V and J genes are TRBV4-3 and TRBJ1-5; 9 nucleotides line up with TRBD1. The V gene's germline CDR1 is LGHNA and CDR2 YSLEER. The CDR3 runs to 16 residues. With 4 bases clipped from V and 3 bases from J, the junction kept 7 bases outside the gene matches. The CDR3 region is CASSLDRGNNNQPQHF. The CDR3 coding sequence is TGCGCCAGCAGCCTTGACAGGGGGAACAACAATCAGCCCCAGCATTTT.

The chain employs TRBV5-1 and TRBJ2-5; 11 bases are a match to TRBD1. The CDR3 sequence is 16 residues long. Trimming removed 4 bases from V and 4 bases from J; junction bases left unmatched: 9. Per the germline V gene, CDR1 is SGHRS and CDR2 is YFSETQ. CDR3: CASSPEGQGVGETQYF. DNA for the CDR3: TGCGCCAGCAGCCCGGAGGGACAGGGGGTAGGAGAGACCCAGTACTTC.

The chain links TRBV28 to TRBJ1-2; D possibly corresponds to TRBD1 (5 bases). The germline CDR1 and CDR2 sequences are MDHEN and SYDVKM. The CDR3 has 17 amino acids. Trimming left V 5 bases short and J 1 base short, with 20 bases between. The DNA for the CDR3 is TGTGCCAGCAGTCTCATGGCCAGGGAGGCCTATAACTATGGCTACACCTTC. This encodes CASSLMAREAYNYGYTF.